A selection of T cell receptor beta chains follows, all from one sample in a study of CD8 T cells in Susac syndrome. Using its own MiXCR run on the immunoSEQ multiplex PCR reads, TCRdb lists one record per CDR3 protein. In the table there are some 110,000 distinct CDR3 sequences, roughly 94% of which are singletons. Sequencing input: CD8+ T cells from PBMCs. Every receptor here comes from a human donor with Susac syndrome. The CDR3 runs from the conserved cysteine through the conserved F or W. D genes are given only for firm matches. Only some rows state a clone size, as once, few, many or a class for expanded clones.

d_call	v_call	j_call	clone_size	cdr3_aa	cdr3_nt
.	TRBV20-1	TRBJ1-3	.	CSARGGVGPSGNTIYF	TGCAGTGCTAGAGGTGGAGTAGGCCCATCTGGAAACACCATATATTTT
.	TRBV5-4	TRBJ2-2	.	CASSLDLALNTGELFF	TGTGCCAGCAGCTTGGACCTAGCTTTGAACACCGGGGAGCTGTTTTTT
.	TRBV9	TRBJ1-2	.	CASSVAGGRDGYTF	TGTGCCAGCAGCGTGGCCGGGGGCCGGGATGGCTACACCTTC
.	TRBV10-3	TRBJ2-1	.	CAISDLLDEQFF	TGTGCCATCAGTGACCTATTGGATGAGCAGTTCTTC
.	TRBV29-1	TRBJ2-5	.	CSVEGGAGQETQYF	TGCAGCGTTGAAGGGGGCGCGGGTCAAGAGACCCAGTACTTC
.	TRBV12-5	TRBJ2-7	.	CASGLVHEQYF	TGTGCTAGTGGTTTGGTACACGAGCAGTACTTC
TRBD2	TRBV20-1	TRBJ2-7	.	CSARDLRGTEPYEQYF	TGCAGTGCTAGAGATTTGCGGGGGACCGAACCTTACGAGCAGTACTTC
TRBD1	TRBV10-2	TRBJ1-2	.	CASMGQGPLYGYTF	TGCGCCAGCATGGGACAGGGCCCTCTCTATGGCTACACCTTC
.	TRBV9	TRBJ1-6	.	CASSHNQGTGSPLHF	TGTGCCAGCAGCCACAACCAGGGGACTGGTTCACCCCTCCACTTT
TRBD2	TRBV5-4	TRBJ2-3	.	CASRRAGGSDTQYF	TGTGCCAGCAGGCGGGCGGGGGGCTCAGATACGCAGTATTTT
.	TRBV5-4	TRBJ2-5	.	CASSTTGGEETQYF	TGTGCCAGCAGCACGACAGGAGGGGAAGAGACCCAGTACTTC
.	TRBV3-1	TRBJ2-5	.	CASSQVLMDSKTQYF	TGTGCCAGCAGCCAAGTCCTCATGGACAGCAAAACCCAGTACTTC
.	TRBV6-6	TRBJ2-3	.	CASRYSRGGRTDTQYF	TGTGCCAGCAGATACTCCCGAGGGGGACGCACAGATACGCAGTATTTT
TRBD2	TRBV9	TRBJ2-1	.	CASSIAGTSYNEQFF	TGTGCCAGCAGCATTGCCGGGACTAGTTACAATGAGCAGTTCTTC
.	TRBV7-2	TRBJ1-2	.	CASSEPANYGYTF	TGTGCCAGCAGCGAACCAGCTAACTATGGCTACACCTTC
.	TRBV29-1	TRBJ2-1	.	CSVDAGLIRTEQFF	TGCAGCGTTGATGCAGGGTTGATCAGAACTGAGCAGTTCTTC
TRBD1	TRBV29-1	TRBJ2-2	.	CSVEGQGNTGELFF	TGCAGCGTTGAAGGACAGGGGAACACCGGGGAGCTGTTTTTT
.	TRBV5-1	TRBJ1-1	.	CASSLDRAKNTEAFF	TGCGCCAGCAGCTTGGACAGGGCAAAGAACACTGAAGCTTTCTTT
TRBD1	TRBV5-1	TRBJ2-1	.	CASNPAGQGLDEQFF	TGCGCCAGCAACCCCGCGGGACAGGGCTTAGATGAGCAGTTCTTC
.	TRBV19	TRBJ2-2	.	CASSIRTGELFF	TGTGCCAGTAGTATCCGCACCGGGGAGCTGTTTTTT
TRBD1	TRBV20-1	TRBJ1-2	.	CSARDPGQWSFYGYTF	TGCAGTGCTAGGGACCCGGGACAGTGGTCCTTCTATGGCTACACCTTC
.	TRBV4-1	TRBJ2-7	.	CASSQAGDGTYEQYF	TGCGCCAGCAGCCAAGCCGGGGACGGTACCTACGAGCAGTACTTC
.	TRBV20-1	TRBJ1-5	.	CSASGKQGSNQPQHF	TGCAGTGCTAGCGGGAAACAGGGTAGCAATCAGCCCCAGCATTTT
.	TRBV12-3/TRBV12-4	TRBJ2-5	.	CASSLGTEGETQYF	TGTGCCAGCAGTTTAGGGACCGAGGGAGAGACCCAGTACTTC
TRBD2	TRBV15	TRBJ2-3	.	CATSRMTSGGATDTQYF	TGTGCCACCAGCAGAATGACTAGCGGGGGGGCGACGGATACGCAGTATTTT
.	TRBV7-9	TRBJ1-1	.	CASSSSDRLDTEAFF	TGTGCCAGCAGCTCGTCAGACAGGTTGGACACTGAAGCTTTCTTT
TRBD1	TRBV20-1	TRBJ1-6	.	CSARMGQGNSPLHF	TGCAGTGCTAGAATGGGACAGGGGAATTCACCCCTCCACTTT
TRBD2	TRBV12-3/TRBV12-4	TRBJ2-7	few	CASTWGGYEQYF	TGTGCCAGCACTTGGGGGGGGTACGAGCAGTACTTC
.	TRBV9	TRBJ1-3	.	CASSPRVGAGNTIYF	TGTGCCAGCAGCCCCAGGGTCGGGGCTGGAAACACCATATATTTT
.	TRBV20-1	TRBJ2-1	.	CSAVNRDLSLNEQFF	TGCAGTGCTGTCAACCGGGACCTCTCCCTTAATGAGCAGTTCTTC
.	TRBV13	TRBJ1-2	.	CASSFRGANYGYTF	TGTGCCAGCAGCTTCAGGGGAGCCAACTATGGCTACACCTTC
TRBD1	TRBV9	TRBJ2-6	.	CASNYPGGQMSGANVLTF	TGTGCCAGCAACTACCCTGGGGGACAGATGTCTGGGGCCAACGTCCTGACTTTC
.	TRBV9	TRBJ2-2	.	CASSVADSRGTGELFF	TGTGCCAGCAGCGTAGCGGACAGCAGAGGAACCGGGGAGCTGTTTTTT
.	TRBV6-5	TRBJ2-1	.	CASKGSGGEQFF	TGTGCCAGCAAGGGTAGCGGTGGTGAGCAGTTCTTC
TRBD1	TRBV25-1	TRBJ2-1	.	CASSLTSRGHEQFF	TGTGCCAGCAGCCTCACTTCGAGGGGGCACGAGCAGTTCTTC
.	TRBV5-4	TRBJ2-2	.	CASRPGTNTGELFF	TGTGCCAGCAGGCCCGGGACCAACACCGGGGAGCTGTTTTTT
.	TRBV27	TRBJ2-7	.	CASSSSHEQYF	TGTGCCAGCAGCTCCAGCCACGAGCAGTACTTC
TRBD2	TRBV20-1	TRBJ2-3	.	CSATLSGASGARGDTQYF	TGCAGTGCTACCCTAAGTGGGGCTAGCGGGGCCCGCGGGGATACGCAGTATTTT
TRBD2	TRBV27	TRBJ2-4	.	CASSSASGAHIQYF	TGTGCCAGCAGTTCCGCTAGCGGGGCCCACATTCAGTACTTC